The 8 T cell receptor beta chains given below trace back to one sample, sequenced in a study of blood T cells in healthy people across ages. Primed by a sample-barcoded 5' primer and a J-beta primer mix, a second PCR proceeded for roughly 6 to 12 cycles. TCRdb reanalysed the 5' RACE reads using MiXCR and keeps one entry per CDR3 protein. The sample contains 750,000 to 1,000,000 distinct CDR3 sequences, just under 30% of which appear only once. The sample was also reused in another study, on T cells of mothers and their children.

The specimen was blood. Source of these receptors: a middle-aged woman in good health.

This clonotype showed up many times. V and J are TRBV7-9 and TRBJ2-1; D is unresolved. Trimming shortened V by 6 bases and J by 4 bases, and 7 bases separated the two germline ends. Germline loops: CDR1 SEHNR, CDR2 FQNEAQ (reference sequence). This CDR3 contains 12 residues. CDR3 amino acids: CASSRLYNEQFF. CDR3 sequence (DNA): TGTGCCAGCAGTCGGTTATACAATGAGCAGTTCTTC.

The chain couples TRBV7-8 to TRBJ2-1, with D possibly matching TRBD2 (6 bases). Germline assignment: CDR1 SGHVS and CDR2 FQNEAQ. This CDR3 has 13 residues. V was shortened by 3 bases and J by 6 bases, with 9 bases between the two germline ends. CDR3 region: CASSFGGINEQFF. CDR3 DNA: TGTGCCAGCAGCTTCGGGGGAATCAATGAGCAGTTCTTC.

This clonotype showed up just a few times. The rearrangement joins TRBV18 to TRBJ2-7; TRBD1 agrees at 9 bases. The CDR3 contains 15 residues. The germline CDR1 and CDR2 sequences are KGHSH and LQKENI. V lost 2 bases to trimming and J lost 5 bases; unmatched junction nucleotides: 7. This CDR3 is CASSPRDREPHEQYF. For the CDR3, the DNA is TGTGCCAGCTCACCAAGGGACAGGGAACCTCACGAGCAGTACTTC.

This clonotype was counted only a few times. This chain connects TRBV28 to TRBJ2-7, with a weak D call TRBD1 (6 bases). V lost 9 bases, J lost 2 bases, and 17 bases lay in between. The germline gives CDR1 MDHEN, CDR2 SYDVKM. The CDR3 covers 14 residues. This chain's CDR3 is CARLPRGSAYEQYF. DNA of the CDR3: TGTGCCAGGTTACCTAGGGGGTCGGCCTACGAGCAGTACTTC.

This clonotype was observed at least ten times. The chain joins TRBV12-3 or TRBV12-4 to TRBJ2-7; 7 bases match TRBD1. The CDR3 runs to 14 residues. The junction had 7 bases not matched to a gene; V was cut back by 6 bases and J by 2 bases. This CDR3 is CASSLTGVTYEQYF. The CDR3 region has the DNA TGTGCCAGCAGCTTAACAGGGGTTACCTACGAGCAGTACTTC.

A note on this clonotype: A read error may explain this, as a much larger clone is one base away. The J gene is TRBJ2-4, the V gene TRBV7-2; D gene uncertain. The J call may be mistaken, given a closer DNA end match to TRBJ2-5. This CDR3 is built from 13 residues. Germline CDR1 SGHTA, CDR2 FQGNSA. As DNA, the CDR3 is TGTGTCAGCAGCTCCGGTTGGAGAGAGACCCAGTACTTC. Protein sequence: CVSSSGWRETQYF.

The chain links TRBV11-2 to TRBJ2-1, with 8 bases that match TRBD1. Germline V gene lookup returns CDR1 SGHAT and CDR2 FQNNGV. The trim removed 4 bases at V and 5 bases at J, leaving 13 bases unmatched. The CDR3 totals 17 residues. CDR3: CASSWSRDRFGDNEQFF. CDR3 DNA: TGTGCCAGCAGCTGGTCCCGGGACAGGTTTGGGGACAATGAGCAGTTCTTC.

The table lists this clonotype with many counts. The chain carries TRBV4-1 and TRBJ2-7; tentatively, D is TRBD2 (7 bases). The CDR3 is made up of 16 amino acids. The V end lost 4 bases, the J end lost 2 bases, and 18 bases lay between the germline ends. Germline CDR1 and CDR2: MGHRA and YSYEKL. CDR3 DNA: TGCGCCAGCAGCCCGATCGGGCAGGGGAGGGCCTACGAGCAGTACTTC. Translated, it gives CASSPIGQGRAYEQYF.